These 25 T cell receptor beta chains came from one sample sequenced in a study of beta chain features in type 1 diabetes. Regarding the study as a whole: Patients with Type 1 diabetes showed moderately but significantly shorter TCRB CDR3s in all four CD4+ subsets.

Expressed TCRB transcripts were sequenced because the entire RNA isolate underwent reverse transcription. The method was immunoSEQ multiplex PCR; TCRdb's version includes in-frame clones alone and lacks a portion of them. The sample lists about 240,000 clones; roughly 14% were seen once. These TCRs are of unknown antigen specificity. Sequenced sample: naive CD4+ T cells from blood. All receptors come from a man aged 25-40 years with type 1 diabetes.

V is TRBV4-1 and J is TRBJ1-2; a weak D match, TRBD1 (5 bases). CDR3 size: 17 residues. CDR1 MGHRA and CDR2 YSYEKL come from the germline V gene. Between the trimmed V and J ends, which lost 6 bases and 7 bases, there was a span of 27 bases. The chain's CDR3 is CASSRTPGPPRGGGYTF. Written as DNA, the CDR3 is TGCGCCAGCAGTCGAACACCGGGACCGCCGCGGGGGGGTGGCTACACCTTC.

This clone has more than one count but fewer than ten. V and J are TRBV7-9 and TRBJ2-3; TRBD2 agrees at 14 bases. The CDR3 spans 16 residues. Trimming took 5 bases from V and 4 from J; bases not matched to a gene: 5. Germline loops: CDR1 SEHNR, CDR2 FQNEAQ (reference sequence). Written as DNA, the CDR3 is TGTGCCAGCAGCCCCGGGACTAGCGGGAGCCCAGATACGCAGTATTTT. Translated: CASSPGTSGSPDTQYF.

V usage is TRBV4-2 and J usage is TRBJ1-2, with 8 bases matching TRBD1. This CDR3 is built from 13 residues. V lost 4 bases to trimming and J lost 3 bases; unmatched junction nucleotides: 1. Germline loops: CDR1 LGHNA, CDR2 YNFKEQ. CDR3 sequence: CASSPTGDYGYTF. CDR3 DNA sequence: TGTGCCAGCAGCCCGACAGGGGACTATGGCTACACCTTC.

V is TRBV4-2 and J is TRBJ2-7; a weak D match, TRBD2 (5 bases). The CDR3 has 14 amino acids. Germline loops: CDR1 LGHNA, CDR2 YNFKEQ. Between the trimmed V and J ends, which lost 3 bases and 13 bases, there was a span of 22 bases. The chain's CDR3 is CASSQSAGSPLIYF. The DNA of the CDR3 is TGTGCCAGCAGCCAGAGTGCGGGCAGTCCCTTAATATACTTC.

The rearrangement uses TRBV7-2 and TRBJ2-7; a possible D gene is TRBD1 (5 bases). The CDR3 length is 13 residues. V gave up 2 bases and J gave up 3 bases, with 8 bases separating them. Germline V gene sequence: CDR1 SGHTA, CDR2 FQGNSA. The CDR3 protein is CASSLKTGYEQYF. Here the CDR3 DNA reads TGTGCCAGCAGCTTAAAAACAGGCTACGAGCAGTACTTC. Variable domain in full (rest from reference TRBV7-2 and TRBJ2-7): GAGVSQSPSNKVTEKGKDVELRCDPISGHTALYWYRQSLGQGLEFLIYFQGNSAPDKSGLPSDRFSAERTGGSVSTLTIQRTQQEDSAVYLCASSLKTGYEQYFGPGTRLTVT.

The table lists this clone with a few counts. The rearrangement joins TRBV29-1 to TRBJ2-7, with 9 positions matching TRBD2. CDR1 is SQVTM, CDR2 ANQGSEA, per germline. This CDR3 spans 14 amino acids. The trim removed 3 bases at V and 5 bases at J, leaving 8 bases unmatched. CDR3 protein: CSVDESGRPHEQYF. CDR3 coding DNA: TGCAGCGTTGATGAGAGCGGGAGGCCCCACGAGCAGTACTTC.

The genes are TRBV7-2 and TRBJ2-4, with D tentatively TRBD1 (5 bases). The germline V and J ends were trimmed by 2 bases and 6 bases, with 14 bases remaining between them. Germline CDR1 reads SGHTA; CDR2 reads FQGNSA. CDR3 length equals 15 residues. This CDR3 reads CASSLSSRVTNIQYF. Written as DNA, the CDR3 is TGTGCCAGCAGCTTAAGTTCCAGGGTTACAAACATTCAGTACTTC.

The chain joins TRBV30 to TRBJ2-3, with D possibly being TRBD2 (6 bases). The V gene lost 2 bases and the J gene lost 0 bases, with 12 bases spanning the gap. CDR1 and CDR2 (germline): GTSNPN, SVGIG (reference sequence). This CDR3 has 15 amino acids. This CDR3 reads CAWSKAGSSTDTQYF. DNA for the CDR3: TGTGCCTGGAGTAAGGCGGGGTCTAGCACAGATACGCAGTATTTT.

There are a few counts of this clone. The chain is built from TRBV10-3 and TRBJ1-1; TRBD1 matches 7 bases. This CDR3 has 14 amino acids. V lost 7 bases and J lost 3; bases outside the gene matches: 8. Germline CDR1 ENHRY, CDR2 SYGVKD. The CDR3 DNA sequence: TGTGCCATCAACCGGGACAGAGAATACACTGAAGCTTTCTTT. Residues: CAINRDREYTEAFF.

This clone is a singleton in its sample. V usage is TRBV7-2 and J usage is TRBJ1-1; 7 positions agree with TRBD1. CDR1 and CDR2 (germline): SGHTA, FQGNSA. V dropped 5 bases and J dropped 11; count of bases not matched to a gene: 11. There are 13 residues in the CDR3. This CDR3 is CASSLGDDRAAFF. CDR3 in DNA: TGTGCCAGCAGCCTAGGGGACGACAGGGCTGCTTTCTTT.

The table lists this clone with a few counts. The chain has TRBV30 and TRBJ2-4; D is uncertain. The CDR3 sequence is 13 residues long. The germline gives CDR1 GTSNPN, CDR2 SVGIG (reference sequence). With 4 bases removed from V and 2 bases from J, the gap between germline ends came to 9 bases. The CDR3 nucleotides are TGTGCCTGGATGTCCGGTACCAAAAACATTCAGTACTTC. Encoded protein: CAWMSGTKNIQYF.

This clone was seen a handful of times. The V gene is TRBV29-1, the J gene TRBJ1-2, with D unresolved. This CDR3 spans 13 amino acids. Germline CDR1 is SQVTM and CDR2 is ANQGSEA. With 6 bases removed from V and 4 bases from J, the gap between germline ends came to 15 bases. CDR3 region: CSVLLRGGYGYTF. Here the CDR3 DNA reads TGCAGCGTCCTCCTGAGAGGTGGCTATGGCTACACCTTC.

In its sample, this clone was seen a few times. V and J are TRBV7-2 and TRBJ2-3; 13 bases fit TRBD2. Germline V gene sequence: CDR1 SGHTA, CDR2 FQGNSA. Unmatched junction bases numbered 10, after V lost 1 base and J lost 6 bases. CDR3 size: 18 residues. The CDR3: CASSLVPLLAGGSDTQYF. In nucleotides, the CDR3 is TGTGCCAGCAGCTTAGTCCCTTTACTAGCGGGAGGGTCGGATACGCAGTATTTT. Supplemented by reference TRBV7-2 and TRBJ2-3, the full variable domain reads GAGVSQSPSNKVTEKGKDVELRCDPISGHTALYWYRQSLGQGLEFLIYFQGNSAPDKSGLPSDRFSAERTGGSVSTLTIQRTQQEDSAVYLCASSLVPLLAGGSDTQYFGPGTRLTVL.

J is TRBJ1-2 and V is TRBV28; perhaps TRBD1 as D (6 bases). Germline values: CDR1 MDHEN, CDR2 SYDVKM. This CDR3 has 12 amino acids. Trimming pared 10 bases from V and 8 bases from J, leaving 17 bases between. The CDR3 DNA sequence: TGTGCCACGGACGGCTGGGGGGGCGGCTACACCTTC. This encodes CATDGWGGGYTF.

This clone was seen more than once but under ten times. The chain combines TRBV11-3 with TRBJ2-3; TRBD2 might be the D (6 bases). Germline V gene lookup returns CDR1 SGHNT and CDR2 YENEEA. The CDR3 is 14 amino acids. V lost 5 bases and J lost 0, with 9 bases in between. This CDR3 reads CASSPGGSTDTQYF. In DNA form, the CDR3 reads TGTGCCAGCAGCCCCGGGGGTAGCACAGATACGCAGTATTTT.

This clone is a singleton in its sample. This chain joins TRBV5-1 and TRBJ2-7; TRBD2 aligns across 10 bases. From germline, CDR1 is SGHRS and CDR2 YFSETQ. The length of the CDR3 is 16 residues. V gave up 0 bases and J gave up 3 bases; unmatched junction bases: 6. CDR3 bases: TGCGCCAGCAGCTTGGCCCAGGGACTAGCGAACTACGAGCAGTACTTC. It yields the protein CASSLAQGLANYEQYF.

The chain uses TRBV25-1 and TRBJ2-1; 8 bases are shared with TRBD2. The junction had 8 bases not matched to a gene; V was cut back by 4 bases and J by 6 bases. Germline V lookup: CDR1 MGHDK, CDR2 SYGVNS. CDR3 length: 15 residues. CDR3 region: CASSVNVAGGNEQFF. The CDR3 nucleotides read TGTGCCAGCAGTGTCAACGTTGCGGGGGGCAATGAGCAGTTCTTC.

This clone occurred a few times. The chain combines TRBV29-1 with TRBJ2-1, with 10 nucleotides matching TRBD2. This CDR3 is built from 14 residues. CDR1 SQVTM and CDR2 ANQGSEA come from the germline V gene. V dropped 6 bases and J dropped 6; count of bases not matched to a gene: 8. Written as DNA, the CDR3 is TGCAGCGTAGGCCGAGCGGGGGGGAGCAATGAGCAGTTCTTC. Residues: CSVGRAGGSNEQFF.

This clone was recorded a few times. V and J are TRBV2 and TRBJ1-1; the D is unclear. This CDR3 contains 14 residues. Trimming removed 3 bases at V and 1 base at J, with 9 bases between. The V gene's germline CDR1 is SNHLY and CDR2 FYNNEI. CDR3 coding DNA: TGTGCCAGCAGTGAGGCAAGTCCGAACACTGAAGCTTTCTTT. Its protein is CASSEASPNTEAFF.

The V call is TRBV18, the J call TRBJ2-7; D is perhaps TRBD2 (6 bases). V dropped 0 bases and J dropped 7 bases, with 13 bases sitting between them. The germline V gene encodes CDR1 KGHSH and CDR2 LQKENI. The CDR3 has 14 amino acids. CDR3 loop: CASSPPGGAGEQYF. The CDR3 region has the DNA TGTGCCAGCTCACCACCGGGAGGTGCCGGGGAGCAGTACTTC.

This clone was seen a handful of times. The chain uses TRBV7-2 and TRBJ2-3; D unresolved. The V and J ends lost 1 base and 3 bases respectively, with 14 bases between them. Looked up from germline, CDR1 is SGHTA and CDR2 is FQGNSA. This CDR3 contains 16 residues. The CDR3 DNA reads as TGTGCCAGCAGCTTAGTAGGCGGCCCGATTACAGATACGCAGTATTTT. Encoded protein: CASSLVGGPITDTQYF.

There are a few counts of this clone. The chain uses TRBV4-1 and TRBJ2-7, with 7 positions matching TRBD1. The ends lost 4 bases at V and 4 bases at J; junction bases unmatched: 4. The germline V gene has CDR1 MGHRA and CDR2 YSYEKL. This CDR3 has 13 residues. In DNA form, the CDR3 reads TGCGCCAGCAGCCTAAGGGACAGATACGAGCAGTACTTC. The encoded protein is CASSLRDRYEQYF.

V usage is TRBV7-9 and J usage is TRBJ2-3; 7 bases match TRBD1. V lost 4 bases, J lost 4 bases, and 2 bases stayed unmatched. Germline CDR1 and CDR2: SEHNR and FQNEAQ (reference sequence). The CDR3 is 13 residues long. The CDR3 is CASSWGQPDTQYF. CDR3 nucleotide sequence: TGTGCCAGCAGCTGGGGACAGCCAGATACGCAGTATTTT.

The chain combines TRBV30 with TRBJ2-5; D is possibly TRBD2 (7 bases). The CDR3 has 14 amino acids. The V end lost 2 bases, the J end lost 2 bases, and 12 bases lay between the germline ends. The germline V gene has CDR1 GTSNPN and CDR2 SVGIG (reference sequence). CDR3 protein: CAWSRGGAQETQYF. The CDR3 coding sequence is TGTGCCTGGAGTAGAGGGGGGGCACAAGAGACCCAGTACTTC.

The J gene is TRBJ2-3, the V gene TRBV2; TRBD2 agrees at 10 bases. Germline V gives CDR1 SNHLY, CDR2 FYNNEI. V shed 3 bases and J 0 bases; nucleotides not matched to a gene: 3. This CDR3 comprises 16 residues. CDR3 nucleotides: TGTGCCAGCAGTGAGACTAGCGGGCTTAGCACAGATACGCAGTATTTT. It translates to CASSETSGLSTDTQYF.